The clone carrying this TCR beta chain was found a few times. The antigen remains unidentified. One junction end does not reproduce the germline sequence, and a read error may be involved. This entry comes from a study of blood T cells in healthy people across ages. For the second PCR, which ran for about 6 to 11 cycles, a sample-barcoded 5' primer and a J-beta primer mix were used. TCRdb ran MiXCR on the 5' RACE reads and lists one entry per CDR3 protein. The sample lists hundreds of thousands of distinct CDR3 sequences, over 20% seen once, with 3.6% in the top ten. The study, taken as a whole, reports: Naive CD4+ cells and diversity were both higher in long-lived donors than in aged donors.

CDR3 length equals 12 residues. From germline, CDR1 is MGHDK and CDR2 SYGVNS. Specimen: blood. The V gene is TRBV25-1, the J gene TRBJ1-2; D gene unclear. The origin of this receptor is a man between 65 and 85 years old in good health. The CDR3 nucleotides are TGTGCCAGCAGTGCAACCTACTATGACTACACCTTC. Translation gives CASSATYYDYTF.